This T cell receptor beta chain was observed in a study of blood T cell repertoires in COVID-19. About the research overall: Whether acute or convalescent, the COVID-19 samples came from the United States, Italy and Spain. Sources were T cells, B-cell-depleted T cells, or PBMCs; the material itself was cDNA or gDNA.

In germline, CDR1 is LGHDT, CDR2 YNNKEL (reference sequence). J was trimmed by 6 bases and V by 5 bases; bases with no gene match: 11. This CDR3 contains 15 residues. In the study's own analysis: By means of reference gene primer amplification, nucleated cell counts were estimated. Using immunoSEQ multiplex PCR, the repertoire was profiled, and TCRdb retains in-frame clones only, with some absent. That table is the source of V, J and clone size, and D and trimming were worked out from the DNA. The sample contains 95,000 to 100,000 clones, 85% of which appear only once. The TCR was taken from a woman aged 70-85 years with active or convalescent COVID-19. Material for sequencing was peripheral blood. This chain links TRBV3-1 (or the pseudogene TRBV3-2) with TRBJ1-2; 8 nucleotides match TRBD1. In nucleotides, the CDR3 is TGTGCCAGCAGCACCCGACAGGGGATTATAGATGGCTACACCTTC. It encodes CASSTRQGIIDGYTF.